This record concerns one T cell receptor (beta chain) sequence. Trimming cost V 5 bases and J 5 bases, with 12 bases left between them. The CDR3 totals 13 residues. Germline assignment: CDR1 SGHTA and CDR2 FQGNSA. Repertoires were generated with immunoSEQ multiplex PCR, while TCRdb's copy carries only in-frame clones and drops some. The table has 100,000 or so clones, more than 95% seen once. These data come from a study of OX40 agonist ivuxolimab in advanced cancers. The rearrangement links TRBV7-2 to TRBJ2-5; D not certain. This receptor was taken from an adult with an advanced solid tumor such as melanoma, head and neck, liver or kidney cancer. The sequencing here drew on CD4+ or CD8+ T cells sorted from blood, taken in a trial of the OX40 agonist ivuxolimab. CDR3 DNA sequence: TGTGCCAGCAGCAACAACCTGGGGGAGACCCAGTACTTC. This codes for CASSNNLGETQYF.